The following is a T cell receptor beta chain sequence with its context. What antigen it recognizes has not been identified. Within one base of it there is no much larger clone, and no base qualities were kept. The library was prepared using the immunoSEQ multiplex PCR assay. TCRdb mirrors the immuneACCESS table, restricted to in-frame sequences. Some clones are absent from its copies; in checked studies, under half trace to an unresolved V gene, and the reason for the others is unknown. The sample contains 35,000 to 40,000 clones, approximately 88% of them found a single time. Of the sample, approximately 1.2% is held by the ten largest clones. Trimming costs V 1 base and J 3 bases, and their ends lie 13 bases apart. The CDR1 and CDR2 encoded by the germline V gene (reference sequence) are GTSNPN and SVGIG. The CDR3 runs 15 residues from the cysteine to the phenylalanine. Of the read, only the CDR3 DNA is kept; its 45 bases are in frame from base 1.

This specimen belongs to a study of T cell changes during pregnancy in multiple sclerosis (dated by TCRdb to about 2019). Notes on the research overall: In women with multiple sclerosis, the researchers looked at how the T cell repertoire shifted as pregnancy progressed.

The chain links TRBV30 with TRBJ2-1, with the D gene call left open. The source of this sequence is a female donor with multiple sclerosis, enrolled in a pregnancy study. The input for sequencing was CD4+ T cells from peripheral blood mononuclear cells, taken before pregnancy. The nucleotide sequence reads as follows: TGTGCCTGGAGTGCCCGCCCAGAATTCTACAATGAGCAGTTCTTC. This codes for CAWSARPEFYNEQFF.